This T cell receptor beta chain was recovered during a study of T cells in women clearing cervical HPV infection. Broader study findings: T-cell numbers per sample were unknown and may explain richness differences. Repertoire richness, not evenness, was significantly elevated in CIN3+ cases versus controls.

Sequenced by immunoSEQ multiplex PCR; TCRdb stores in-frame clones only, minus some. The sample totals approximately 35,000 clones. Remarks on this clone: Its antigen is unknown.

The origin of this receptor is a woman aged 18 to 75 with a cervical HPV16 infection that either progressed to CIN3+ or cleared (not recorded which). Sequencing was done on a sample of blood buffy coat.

The CDR3 reads CSARDLNSGIPYEQYF. The DNA read from the CDR3 is TGCAGTGCTAGAGATCTTAATAGCGGGATCCCCTACGAG. This chain joins TRBV20-1 and TRBJ2-7, with TRBD2 matching over 8 bases. The read terminates 3 residues ahead of where the CDR3 ends, so the germline J gene completes it. From germline, CDR1 is DFQATT and CDR2 SNEGSKA (reference sequence). The V and J ends lost 0 bases and 2 bases, in that order; junction bases with no gene match: 9. CDR3 length: 16 residues.